This T cell receptor (beta chain) was sequenced for a study of shared clonotypes between healthy human individuals. This clone was detected ten times or more. Germline V gene lookup returns CDR1 SGHDT and CDR2 YYEEEE. This CDR3 has 15 residues. Trimming stripped 3 bases from V and 2 bases from J, with 15 bases between. Repertoires were generated with immunoSEQ multiplex PCR, while TCRdb's copy carries only in-frame clones and drops some. The sample carries under 1,100,000 clones, about three quarters recorded once. This chain connects TRBV5-6 to TRBJ2-7, with D tentatively TRBD1 (6 bases). This TCR came from a young man in good health. Material: memory CD4+ T cells sorted from blood. Subset denoted: CD45RA-negative fraction. The CDR3 DNA sequence: TGTGCCAGCAGCTCGACCGGACAGACAGCCTACGAGCAGTACTTC. The encoded protein is CASSSTGQTAYEQYF.